The sequence of this TCR beta chain was determined in a study of blood T cell repertoires in COVID-19. Overall study context: Samples taken during acute and convalescent COVID-19 were collected in the United States, Italy and Spain.

Source study methods: Reference gene primer amplification gave nucleated cell count estimates. Sequencing used immunoSEQ multiplex PCR; TCRdb keeps in-frame clones, though not all of them. The DNA gave D and trimming, while V, J and clone size come from that table. The repertoire holds some 290,000 clones, with around four fifths as singletons. The V segment lost 3 bases and the J segment 5 bases; nucleotides outside the gene matches: 9. The CDR3 runs 16 residues. Looked up from germline, CDR1 is SGHDN and CDR2 is FVKESK. The sequenced material came from peripheral blood. V and J are TRBV14 and TRBJ2-1, with 8 bases lining up with TRBD1. The clonotype was recovered from a man aged 55 to 70 who had recovered from COVID-19. In DNA form, the CDR3 reads TGTGCCAGCAGCCAGGGTGGACAGGGACCCCACAATGAGCAGTTCTTC. As protein: CASSQGGQGPHNEQFF.